This entry lists 9 T cell receptor beta chains sequenced from one sample in a study of identical twins. A single record per CDR3 protein comes from TCRdb applying MiXCR to the 5' RACE reads. The repertoire holds 450,000 to 600,000 distinct CDR3 sequences, more than 20% seen once, with approximately 0.52% in the top ten. A further study also used this sample, focusing on yellow fever vaccine responses in identical twins.

The sample consisted of CD4+ T cells sorted from blood. The source of these receptors is a woman between 18 and 30 years old in good health.

This clonotype occurred many times. The chain links TRBV5-1 to TRBJ1-1; the D gene is possibly TRBD1 (6 bases). V was clipped by 4 bases and J by 2 bases, with 18 bases between them. The CDR3 sequence is 16 residues long. The germline CDR1 and CDR2 sequences are SGHRS and YFSETQ. CDR3 nucleotide sequence: TGCGCCAGCAGCCGTGAACCTGACAGGATTAACACTGAAGCTTTCTTT. Its protein is CASSREPDRINTEAFF. Full variable domain (outside the CDR3, taken from reference TRBV5-1 and TRBJ1-1): KAGVTQTPRYLIKTRGQQVTLSCSPISGHRSVSWYQQTPGQGLQFLFEYFSETQRNKGNFPGRFSGRQFSNSRSEMNVSTLELGDSALYLCASSREPDRINTEAFFGQGTRLTVV.

The J gene is TRBJ2-5, the V gene TRBV11-2, with 8 bases matching TRBD2. Germline V gene sequence: CDR1 SGHAT, CDR2 FQNNGV. The CDR3 length is 12 residues. The trim removed 4 bases at V and 12 bases at J, leaving 7 bases unmatched. CDR3 nucleotide sequence: TGTGCCAGCAGCTACGGACTAGCATTAAAGTACTTC. Amino acids: CASSYGLALKYF.

The chain recombines TRBV6-1 with TRBJ2-7; 7 bases map to TRBD1. The germline gives CDR1 MNHNS, CDR2 SASEGT. V dropped 3 bases and J dropped 9; count of bases not matched to a gene: 20. The CDR3 extends over 17 amino acids. The CDR3 loop reads CASSERQGLTSSRLQYV. CDR3 coding DNA: TGTGCCAGCAGTGAGAGACAGGGTTTAACCTCGTCTCGTCTGCAGTACGTC.

The chain employs TRBV4-2 and TRBJ2-4; 11 bases fit TRBD2. Germline V CDR1 and CDR2: LGHNA, YNFKEQ. The CDR3 is made up of 16 amino acids. V was pared by 0 bases and J by 4 bases, with 2 bases of the junction left unmatched. The CDR3 region is CASSQDLAGGKNIQYF. The CDR3 nucleotides are TGTGCCAGCAGCCAAGATTTAGCGGGGGGGAAAAACATTCAGTACTTC.

Only a few counts were recorded for this clonotype. The rearrangement joins TRBV9 to TRBJ2-1; D not certain. Germline loops: CDR1 SGDLS, CDR2 YYNGEE. This CDR3 comprises 14 residues. V was pared by 3 bases and J by 8 bases, with 15 bases between. DNA for the CDR3: TGTGCCAGCAGCGGCCGGTTGCCCGGGCATGAGCAGTTCTTC. It is translated as CASSGRLPGHEQFF.

The genes are TRBV10-3 and TRBJ2-1, with 10 bases lining up with TRBD1. The CDR3 extends over 15 amino acids. The V segment lost 5 bases and the J segment 9 bases; nucleotides outside the gene matches: 10. Germline CDR1 is ENHRY and CDR2 is SYGVKD. For the CDR3, the DNA is TGTGCCATCAGTCCCGGGACAGGGGATTCTGGTGAGCAGTTCTTC. It yields the protein CAISPGTGDSGEQFF.

The V call is TRBV12-3 or TRBV12-4, the J call TRBJ1-1; 8 bases match TRBD1. The V and J ends lost 6 bases and 9 bases, in that order; junction bases with no gene match: 9. This CDR3 is 13 amino acids long. CDR3 region: CASSKTGVQQAFF. Here the CDR3 DNA reads TGTGCCAGCAGCAAGACAGGGGTGCAACAAGCTTTCTTT.

This clonotype was recorded a few times. The V call is TRBV28, the J call TRBJ1-1, with D maybe TRBD1 (5 bases). The V end was cut by 5 bases, the J end by 7 bases, with 26 bases between. The CDR3 is made up of 17 amino acids. Germline V gene data show CDR1 as MDHEN and CDR2 as SYDVKM. The CDR3 sequence: CASSPTRGAPILNEAFF. The CDR3 nucleotides read TGTGCCAGCAGTCCCACCCGCGGGGCCCCCATTCTTAATGAAGCTTTCTTT.

V and J are TRBV5-1 and TRBJ1-2; D possibly corresponds to TRBD1 (6 bases). The CDR3 spans 17 residues. Germline V gives CDR1 SGHRS, CDR2 YFSETQ. V was trimmed by 0 bases and J by 0 bases, leaving 15 bases between them. DNA for the CDR3: TGCGCCAGCAGCTTGGGCCCGGGACACACAGCTAACTATGGCTACACCTTC. The encoded protein is CASSLGPGHTANYGYTF.